This T cell receptor (beta chain) came from a study of blood T cell repertoires in COVID-19. Study context: Some COVID-19 samples were acute and others convalescent; all came from the United States, Italy and Spain. T cells, B-cell-depleted T cells, or PBMCs provided the cDNA or gDNA that served as material.

CDR3 length equals 14 residues. Unmatched junction bases numbered 4, after V lost 4 bases and J lost 1 base. Germline CDR1 reads GTSNPN; CDR2 reads SVGIG (reference sequence). Per the original data handling: Cell counts per sample came from amplifying reference gene primers. Clones were sequenced by immunoSEQ multiplex PCR, and TCRdb holds only the in-frame ones, with some missing. V and J calls and clone size follow that table, whereas D and trimming were derived from the DNA. This table has about 230,000 clones, around 80% appearing once. The sequence was collected from a woman between 35 and 50 years old who had recovered from COVID-19. The sequenced sample consisted of peripheral blood. The rearrangement joins TRBV30 to TRBJ1-3, with 7 bases that match TRBD1. The CDR3 here is CAWIPGQSGNTIYF. DNA of the CDR3: TGTGCCTGGATACCGGGACAGTCTGGAAACACCATATATTTT.